Shown below are 11 T cell receptor beta chains from a single sample sequenced in a study of cytomegalovirus exposure and HLA in healthy donors. With 60 Vbeta and 13 Jbeta primers, the PCR was carried out. The table came from immunoSEQ multiplex PCR; TCRdb's copy has only in-frame clones and leaves some out. The sample's table shows 150,000 to 250,000 clones. The sequenced sample was PBMCs. All receptors come from a boy between 10 and 17 years old in good health and CMV-seronegative.

The chain combines TRBV5-1 with TRBJ2-7; maybe TRBD1 (6 bases). This CDR3 spans 15 amino acids. Trimming took 0 bases from V and 2 from J, leaving 12 bases between them. The germline gives CDR1 SGHRS, CDR2 YFSETQ. DNA for the CDR3: TGCGCCAGCAGCTTGGCTACAGGGAACACCTACGAGCAGTACTTC. Its protein is CASSLATGNTYEQYF.

The rearrangement links TRBV7-9 to TRBJ2-2, with a weak D call TRBD1 (5 bases). Trimming removed 5 bases at V and 1 base at J, with 11 bases between. Per germline, CDR1 SEHNR and CDR2 FQNEAQ (reference sequence). The CDR3 length is 15 residues. The CDR3 sequence: CASSHLTENTGELFF. The CDR3 DNA is TGTGCCAGCAGCCACCTGACAGAGAACACCGGGGAGCTGTTTTTT. Complete variable domain (other parts from reference TRBV7-9 and TRBJ2-2): DTGVSQNPRHKITKRGQNVTFRCDPISEHNRLYWYRQTLGQGPEFLTYFQNEAQLEKSRLLSDRFSAERPKGSFSTLEIQRTEQGDSAMYLCASSHLTENTGELFFGEGSRLTVL.

This chain uses TRBV5-5 with TRBJ2-2; no clear D gene. V gave up 4 bases and J gave up 6 bases, with 10 bases separating them. This CDR3 region has 13 residues. The germline gives CDR1 SGHKS, CDR2 YYEKEE (reference sequence). The CDR3 spells CASSHLPAGELFF. CDR3 coding DNA: TGTGCCAGCAGCCACCTACCCGCCGGGGAGCTGTTTTTT.

This chain joins TRBV5-1 and TRBJ2-1; D possibly corresponds to TRBD1 (6 bases). Trimming took 2 bases from V and 8 from J, leaving 17 bases between them. The CDR3 totals 15 residues. Per germline, CDR1 SGHRS and CDR2 YFSETQ. CDR3: CASSLGTREGDEQFF. The CDR3 region has the DNA TGCGCCAGCAGCTTAGGGACCCGCGAGGGGGATGAGCAGTTCTTC.

This clone is classed as medium-sized by frequency. The genes are TRBV10-3 and TRBJ1-1, with D tentatively TRBD1 (5 bases). This CDR3 comprises 19 residues. Germline values: CDR1 ENHRY, CDR2 SYGVKD. Trimming left V 4 bases short and J 2 bases short, with 26 bases between. CDR3 sequence reads: CAISGPSGDTLLKNTEAFF. The CDR3 nucleotides read TGTGCCATCAGTGGCCCCTCGGGGGATACTCTTCTGAAAAACACTGAAGCTTTCTTT.

The chain has TRBV14 and TRBJ1-5; D is ambiguous. The germline gives CDR1 SGHDN, CDR2 FVKESK. CDR3 length: 13 amino acids. V dropped 4 bases and J dropped 4 bases, with 8 bases sitting between them. The CDR3 coding sequence is TGTGCCAGCAGCCGCCACATAAATCAGCCCCAGCATTTT. It is translated as CASSRHINQPQHF.

This chain uses TRBV7-2 with TRBJ2-7; TRBD1 matches at 8 bases. Losses at the gene ends were 5 bases for V and 4 bases for J; bases not matched to a gene: 10. This CDR3 spans 15 amino acids. Germline CDR1 and CDR2: SGHTA and FQGNSA. CDR3 amino acids: CASSPVDRGKYEQYF. DNA of the CDR3: TGTGCCAGCAGCCCCGTTGACAGGGGAAAGTACGAGCAGTACTTC.

The rearrangement links TRBV5-1 to TRBJ2-3; no clear D. The V end was cut by 0 bases, the J end by 6 bases, with 11 bases between. This CDR3 has 14 amino acids. In germline, CDR1 is SGHRS, CDR2 YFSETQ. CDR3 DNA sequence: TGCGCCAGCAGCTTGGTCGACTCCATTGATACGCAGTATTTT. This gives the protein CASSLVDSIDTQYF. The full variable domain, in which reference TRBV5-1 and TRBJ2-3 provide the parts outside the CDR3, is KAGVTQTPRYLIKTRGQQVTLSCSPISGHRSVSWYQQTPGQGLQFLFEYFSETQRNKGNFPGRFSGRQFSNSRSEMNVSTLELGDSALYLCASSLVDSIDTQYFGPGTRLTVL.

The chain links TRBV7-8 to TRBJ2-1, with a weak D call TRBD2 (5 bases). The CDR3 is 12 amino acids. Trimming shortened V by 3 bases and J by 9 bases, and 9 bases separated the two germline ends. Germline CDR1 is SGHVS and CDR2 is FQNEAQ. The CDR3 reads CASSLVAGEQFF. The CDR3 bases are TGTGCCAGCAGCTTGGTGGCGGGTGAGCAGTTCTTC.

The chain joins TRBV20-1 to TRBJ2-1; a weak D match, TRBD1 (5 bases). The CDR3 totals 11 residues. CDR1 and CDR2 from the germline V gene are DFQATT and SNEGSKA (reference sequence). Trimming took off 6 bases at V and 7 bases at J, with 10 bases between the two ends. As DNA, the CDR3 is TGCAGTGCCACCCAGGGAAATGAGCAGTTCTTC. The encoded protein is CSATQGNEQFF.

Concerning this clone itself: Germline and junction disagree at one end, which may indicate a read error. The CDR3 nucleotides read TGTGCCAACAGCTTACTAGGGTTGATGGGGCCCCCAGATACGCAGTATTTT. Protein product: CANSLLGLMGPPDTQYF. This rearrangement joins TRBV7-9 to TRBJ2-3; D may be TRBD1 or TRBD2 (5 bases each). The CDR3 loop spans 17 amino acids. From germline, CDR1 is SEHNR and CDR2 FQNEAQ (reference sequence).